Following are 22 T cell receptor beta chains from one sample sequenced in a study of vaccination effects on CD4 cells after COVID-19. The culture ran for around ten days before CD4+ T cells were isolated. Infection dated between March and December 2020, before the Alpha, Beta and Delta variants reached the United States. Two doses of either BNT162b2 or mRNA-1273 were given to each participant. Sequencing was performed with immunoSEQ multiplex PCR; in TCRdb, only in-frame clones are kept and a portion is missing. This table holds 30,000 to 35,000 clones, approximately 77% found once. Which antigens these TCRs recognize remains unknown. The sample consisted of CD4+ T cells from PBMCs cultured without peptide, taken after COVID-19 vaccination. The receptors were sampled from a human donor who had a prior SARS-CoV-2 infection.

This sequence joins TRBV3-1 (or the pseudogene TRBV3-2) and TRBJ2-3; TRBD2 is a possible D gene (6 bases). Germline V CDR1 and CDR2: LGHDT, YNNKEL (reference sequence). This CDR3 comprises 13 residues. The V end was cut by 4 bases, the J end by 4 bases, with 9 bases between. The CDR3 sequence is CASSPTGADTQYF. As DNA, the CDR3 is TGTGCCAGCAGCCCAACGGGGGCAGATACGCAGTATTTT.

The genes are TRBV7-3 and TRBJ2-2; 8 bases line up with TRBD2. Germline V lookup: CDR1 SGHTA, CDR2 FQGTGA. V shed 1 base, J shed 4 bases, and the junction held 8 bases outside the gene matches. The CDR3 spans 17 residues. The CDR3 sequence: CASSLRSTGGTTGELFF. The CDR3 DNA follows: TGTGCCAGCAGCTTAAGAAGTACGGGGGGGACCACCGGGGAGCTGTTTTTT.

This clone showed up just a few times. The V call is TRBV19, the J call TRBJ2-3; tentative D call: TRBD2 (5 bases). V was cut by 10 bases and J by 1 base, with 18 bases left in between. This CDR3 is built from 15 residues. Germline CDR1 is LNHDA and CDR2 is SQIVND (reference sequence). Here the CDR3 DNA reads TGTGCCACCCTCTCCGCGGATAGCGGCACAGATACGCAGTATTTT. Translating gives CATLSADSGTDTQYF.

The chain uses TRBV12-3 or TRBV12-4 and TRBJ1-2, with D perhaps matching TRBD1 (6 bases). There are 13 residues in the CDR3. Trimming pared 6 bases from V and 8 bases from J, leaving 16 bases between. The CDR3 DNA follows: TGTGCCAGCAGGCCGGGACAATGGGCGGGCTACACCTTC. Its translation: CASRPGQWAGYTF.

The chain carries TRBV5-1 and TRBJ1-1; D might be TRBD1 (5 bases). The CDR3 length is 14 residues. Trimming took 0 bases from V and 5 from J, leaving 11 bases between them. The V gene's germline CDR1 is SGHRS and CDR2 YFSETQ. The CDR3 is CASSLEAGVTEAFF. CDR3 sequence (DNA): TGCGCCAGCAGCTTGGAGGCGGGGGTAACTGAAGCTTTCTTT.

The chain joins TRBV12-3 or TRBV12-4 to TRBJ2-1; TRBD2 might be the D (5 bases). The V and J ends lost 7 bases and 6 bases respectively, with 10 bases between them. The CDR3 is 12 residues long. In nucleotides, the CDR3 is TGTGCCAGCAAGGAGGACCGCAATGAGCAGTTCTTC. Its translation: CASKEDRNEQFF.

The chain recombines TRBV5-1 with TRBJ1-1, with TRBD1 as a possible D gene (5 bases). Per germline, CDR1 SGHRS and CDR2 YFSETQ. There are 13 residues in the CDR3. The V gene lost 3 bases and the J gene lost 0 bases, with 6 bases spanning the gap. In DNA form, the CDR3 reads TGCGCCAGCAGCTCGACAGTGAACACTGAAGCTTTCTTT. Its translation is CASSSTVNTEAFF.

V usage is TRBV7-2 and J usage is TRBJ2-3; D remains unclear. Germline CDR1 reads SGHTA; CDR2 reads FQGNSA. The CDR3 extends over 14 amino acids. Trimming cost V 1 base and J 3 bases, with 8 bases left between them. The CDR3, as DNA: TGTGCCAGCAGCTTAGTTCGATCTACAGATACGCAGTATTTT. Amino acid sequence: CASSLVRSTDTQYF. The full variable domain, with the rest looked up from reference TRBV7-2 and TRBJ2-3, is GAGVSQSPSNKVTEKGKDVELRCDPISGHTALYWYRQSLGQGLEFLIYFQGNSAPDKSGLPSDRFSAERTGGSVSTLTIQRTQQEDSAVYLCASSLVRSTDTQYFGPGTRLTVL.

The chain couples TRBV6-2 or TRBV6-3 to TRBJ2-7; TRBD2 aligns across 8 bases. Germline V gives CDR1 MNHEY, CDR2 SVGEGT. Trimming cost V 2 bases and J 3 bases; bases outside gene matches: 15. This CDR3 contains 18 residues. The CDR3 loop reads CASSYRLSGRVGHYEQYF. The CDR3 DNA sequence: TGTGCCAGCAGTTACCGACTTTCCGGGAGGGTAGGGCACTACGAGCAGTACTTC.

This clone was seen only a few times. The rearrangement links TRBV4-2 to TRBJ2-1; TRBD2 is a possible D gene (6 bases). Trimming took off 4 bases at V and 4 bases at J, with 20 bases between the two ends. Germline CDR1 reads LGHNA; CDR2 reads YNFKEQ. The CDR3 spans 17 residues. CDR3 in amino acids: CASSPPRPSVGYNEQFF. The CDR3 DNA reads TGTGCCAGCAGCCCACCCCGGCCTAGCGTAGGATACAATGAGCAGTTCTTC.

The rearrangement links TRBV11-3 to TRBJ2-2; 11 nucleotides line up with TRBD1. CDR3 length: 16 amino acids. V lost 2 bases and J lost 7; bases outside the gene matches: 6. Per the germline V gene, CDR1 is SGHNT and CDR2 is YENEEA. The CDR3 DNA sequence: TGTGCCAGCAGCTTACGGACAGGGGGCATTGACGGGGAGCTGTTTTTT. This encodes CASSLRTGGIDGELFF.

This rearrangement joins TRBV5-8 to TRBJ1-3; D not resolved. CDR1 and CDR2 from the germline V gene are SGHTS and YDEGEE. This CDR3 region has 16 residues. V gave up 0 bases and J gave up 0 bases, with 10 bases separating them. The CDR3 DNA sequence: TGTGCCAGCAGCTTGGGGACTTACTCCTCTGGAAACACCATATATTTT. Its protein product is CASSLGTYSSGNTIYF.

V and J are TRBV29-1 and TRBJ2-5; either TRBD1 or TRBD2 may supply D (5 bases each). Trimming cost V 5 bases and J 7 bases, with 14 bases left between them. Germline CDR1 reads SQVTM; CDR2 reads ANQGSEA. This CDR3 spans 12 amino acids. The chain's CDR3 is CSVRRGELTQYF. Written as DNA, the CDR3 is TGCAGCGTTCGGCGAGGGGAGTTGACCCAGTACTTC.

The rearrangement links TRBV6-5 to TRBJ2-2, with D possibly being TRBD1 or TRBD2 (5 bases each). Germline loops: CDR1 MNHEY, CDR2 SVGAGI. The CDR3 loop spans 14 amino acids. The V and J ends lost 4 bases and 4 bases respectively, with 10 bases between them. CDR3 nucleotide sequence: TGTGCCAGCAGTTGGGGCGGAGGCACCGGGGAGCTGTTTTTT. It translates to CASSWGGGTGELFF.

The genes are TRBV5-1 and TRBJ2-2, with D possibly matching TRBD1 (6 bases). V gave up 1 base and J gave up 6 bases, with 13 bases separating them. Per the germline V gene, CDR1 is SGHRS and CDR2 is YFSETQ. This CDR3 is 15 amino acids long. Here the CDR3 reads CASSLRPDRSGELFF. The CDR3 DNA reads TGCGCCAGCAGCTTGAGGCCCGACAGGTCCGGGGAGCTGTTTTTT.

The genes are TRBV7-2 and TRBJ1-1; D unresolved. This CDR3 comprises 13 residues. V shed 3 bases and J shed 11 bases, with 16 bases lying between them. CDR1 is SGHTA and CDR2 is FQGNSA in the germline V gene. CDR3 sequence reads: CASSFPVSDGAFF. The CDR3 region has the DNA TGTGCCAGCAGCTTCCCCGTGTCCGACGGGGCTTTCTTT.

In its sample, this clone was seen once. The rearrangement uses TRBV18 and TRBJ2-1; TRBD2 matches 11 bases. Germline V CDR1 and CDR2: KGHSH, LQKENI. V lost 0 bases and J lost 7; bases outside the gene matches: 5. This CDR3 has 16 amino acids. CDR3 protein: CASSPPSGGVVNEQFF. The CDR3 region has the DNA TGTGCCAGCTCACCACCTAGCGGGGGGGTTGTTAATGAGCAGTTCTTC.

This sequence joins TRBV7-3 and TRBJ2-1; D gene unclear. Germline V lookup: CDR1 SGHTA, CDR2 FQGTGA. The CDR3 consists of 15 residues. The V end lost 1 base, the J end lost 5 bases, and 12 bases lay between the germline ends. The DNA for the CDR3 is TGTGCCAGCAGCTTAATGTGGGCTGGGAACAATGAGCAGTTCTTC. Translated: CASSLMWAGNNEQFF.

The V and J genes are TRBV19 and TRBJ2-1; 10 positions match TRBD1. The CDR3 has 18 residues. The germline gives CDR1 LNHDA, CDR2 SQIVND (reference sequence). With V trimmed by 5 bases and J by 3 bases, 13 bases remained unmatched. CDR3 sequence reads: CASSPRGVGTGDYNEQFF. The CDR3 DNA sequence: TGTGCCAGTAGTCCAAGGGGGGTAGGGACAGGGGACTACAATGAGCAGTTCTTC. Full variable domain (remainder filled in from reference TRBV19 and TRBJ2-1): DGGITQSPKYLFRKEGQNVTLSCEQNLNHDAMYWYRQDPGQGLRLIYYSQIVNDFQKGDIAEGYSVSREKKESFPLTVTSAQKNPTAFYLCASSPRGVGTGDYNEQFFGPGTRLTVL.

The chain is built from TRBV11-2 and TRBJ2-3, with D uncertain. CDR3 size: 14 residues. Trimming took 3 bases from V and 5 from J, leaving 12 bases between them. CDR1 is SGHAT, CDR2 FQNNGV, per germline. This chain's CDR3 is CASSFLGFGDTQYF. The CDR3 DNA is TGTGCCAGCAGCTTTTTGGGTTTTGGAGATACGCAGTATTTT. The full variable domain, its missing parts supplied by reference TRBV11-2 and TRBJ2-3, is EAGVAQSPRYKIIEKRQSVAFWCNPISGHATLYWYQQILGQGPKLLIQFQNNGVVDDSQLPKDRFSAERLKGVDSTLKIQPAKLEDSAVYLCASSFLGFGDTQYFGPGTRLTVL.

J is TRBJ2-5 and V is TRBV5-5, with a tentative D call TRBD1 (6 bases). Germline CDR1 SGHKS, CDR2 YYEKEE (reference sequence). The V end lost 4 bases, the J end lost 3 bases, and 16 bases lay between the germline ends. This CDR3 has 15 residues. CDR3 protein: CASSKRGSSEETQYF. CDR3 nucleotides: TGTGCCAGCAGCAAAAGGGGGTCTTCAGAAGAGACCCAGTACTTC.

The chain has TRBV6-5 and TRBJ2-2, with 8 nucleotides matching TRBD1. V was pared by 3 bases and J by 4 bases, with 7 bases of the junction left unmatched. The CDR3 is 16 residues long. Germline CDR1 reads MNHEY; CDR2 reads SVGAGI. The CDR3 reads CASSYSADRGTGELFF. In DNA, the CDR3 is TGTGCCAGCAGTTATTCCGCCGACAGGGGCACCGGGGAGCTGTTTTTT.